This section outlines one T cell receptor beta chain sequence together with its context. TCRdb passed the PCR reads through MiXCR, listing each CDR3 protein once. The repertoire holds 3,200 or so distinct CDR3 sequences, with more than 55% as singletons. The patients had localized lung adenocarcinoma, a non-small cell subtype. This entry comes from a study of CD4 and CD8 cells across lung adenocarcinoma regions. The origin of this receptor is a female donor with lung adenocarcinoma. The CD4 and CD8 labels of this study may be unreliable. Sequencing was carried out using CD8+ T cells from the margin of a lung tumor.

The DNA of the CDR3 is TGTGCCACCCAGGCCTACCAAGAGACCCAGTTCTTC. It specifies CATQAYQETQFF. The chain employs TRBV6-1 and TRBJ2-1; D is unresolved. V was cut by 10 bases and J by 13 bases, with 20 bases left in between. This CDR3 contains 12 residues. Germline V gene sequence: CDR1 MNHNS, CDR2 SASEGT.